The TCR beta chain under discussion was sequenced for a study of CD8+CD57+ T cells in acquired aplastic anemia. Profiling of TCR beta VDJ combinations and CDR3 sequences used genomic DNA as template. TCRdb used MiXCR to reprocess the reads, holding one entry per CDR3 protein. Seen here are approximately 300,000 distinct CDR3 sequences, approximately 60% observed once, and the top ten hold 1% to 1.5%. This CDR3 has 16 residues. The germline V gene encodes CDR1 SEHNR and CDR2 FQNEAQ (reference sequence). With 1 base removed from V and 4 bases from J, the gap between germline ends came to 16 bases. Whoever was chosen for sequencing had shown CD8+CD57+ cell expansion by flow cytometry. In all patients, the disease was severe acquired aplastic anemia.

This chain joins TRBV7-9 and TRBJ2-5, with D maybe TRBD2 (6 bases). The receptor's source is a human donor with aplastic anemia. The sample taken for sequencing was sorted CD4+, CD8+, or CD8+CD57+ T cells (not recorded which) from PBMCs. CDR3 sequence (DNA): TGTGCCAGCAGCTTAGGGGGGGAAGGGGCACGAGAGACCCAGTACTTC. Translated, it gives CASSLGGEGARETQYF.